This passage covers 8 T cell receptor beta chains from one sample sequenced in a study of blood T cells in healthy people across ages. A second PCR of 7 to 11 cycles used a sample-barcoded 5' primer and a J-beta primer mix. TCRdb itself ran the 5' RACE reads through MiXCR, one entry per CDR3 protein. The sample yields some 1,800,000 distinct CDR3 sequences, about 39% seen once. The sequenced material came from blood. These receptors all stem from a human donor in good health.

The V call is TRBV12-3 or TRBV12-4, the J call TRBJ1-1; a weak D match, TRBD1 (6 bases). The CDR3 runs to 15 residues. The V gene lost 4 bases and the J gene lost 5 bases, with 17 bases spanning the gap. The CDR3 here is CASSSLGGGKTEAFF. Here the CDR3 DNA reads TGTGCCAGCAGTTCCCTCGGAGGGGGGAAGACTGAAGCTTTCTTT.

The chain couples TRBV11-3 to TRBJ1-1; D gene ambiguous. V lost 1 base and J 3 bases, leaving 12 bases between the germline ends. This CDR3 has 15 amino acids. Germline V lookup: CDR1 SGHNT, CDR2 YENEEA. The CDR3 DNA follows: TGTGCCAGCAGCTTAGTGAATTCTGGGTACACTGAAGCTTTCTTT. It codes for CASSLVNSGYTEAFF.

The chain has TRBV4-3 and TRBJ1-1; 9 bases align to TRBD1. The J segment lost 6 bases and the V segment lost 1 base, leaving 12 bases of the junction unmatched. Per germline, CDR1 LGHNA and CDR2 YSLEER. The CDR3 totals 17 residues. Here the CDR3 DNA reads TGCGCCAGCAGCCAAGTCCCTTTAATGGACAGGGGTCCTGAAGCTTTCTTT. As protein: CASSQVPLMDRGPEAFF.

The sample holds one count of this clonotype. This rearrangement joins TRBV7-2 to TRBJ1-2; 10 nucleotides agree with TRBD1. Germline assignment: CDR1 SGHTA and CDR2 FQGNSA. This CDR3 comprises 17 residues. The V gene end was trimmed by 2 bases and the J gene end by 2 bases; junction bases not matched to a gene: 8. DNA for the CDR3: TGTGCCAGCAGCTTATTGGCGGGACAGGGGAAAAACTATGGCTACACCTTC. Translating gives CASSLLAGQGKNYGYTF.

This clonotype was detected a few times. The chain recombines TRBV5-5 with TRBJ2-1, with D perhaps matching TRBD2 (6 bases). The CDR3 contains 14 residues. The germline gives CDR1 SGHKS, CDR2 YYEKEE (reference sequence). V gave up 5 bases and J gave up 7 bases, with 16 bases separating them. This chain's CDR3 is CASRPVSGRNEQFF. The CDR3 DNA sequence: TGTGCCAGCAGACCGGTTAGCGGACGGAATGAGCAGTTCTTC.

This clonotype was counted a few times. One base away lies a much larger clone, so this may be a sequencing read error. The CDR3 nucleotides read TGCAGCGTTGAAGAGAGCTACGAGCAGTTCTTC. This encodes CSVEESYEQFF. This sequence joins TRBV29-1 and TRBJ2-1; D unresolved. The CDR3 loop spans 11 amino acids. Trimming took off 0 bases at V and 10 bases at J, with 7 bases between the two ends. Germline CDR1 is SQVTM and CDR2 is ANQGSEA.

A remark on this clonotype: The junction differs from germline at one of its ends, possibly a read error. The J gene is TRBJ2-1, the V gene TRBV7-9; 9 bases line up with TRBD2. The V gene's germline CDR1 is SEHNR and CDR2 FQNEAQ (reference sequence). The CDR3 length is 15 residues. This chain's CDR3 is CAGSPAGGNYNEQFF. Here the CDR3 DNA reads TGTGCCGGCAGCCCGGCGGGGGGGAACTACAATGAGCAGTTCTTC.

The chain uses TRBV12-3 or TRBV12-4 and TRBJ2-7, with D perhaps matching TRBD2 (5 bases). This CDR3 has 21 residues. V lost 3 bases and J 3 bases, leaving 33 bases between the germline ends. CDR3 nucleotide sequence: TGTGCCAGCAGTTTTTTTAATGTATTCGACTACTCGCTAACCCAGGACTACGAGCAGTACTTC. The encoded protein is CASSFFNVFDYSLTQDYEQYF.